This TCR beta chain was identified in a study of glioma-infiltrating T cells after dendritic cell vaccination. Regarding the study as a whole: Patients with more pretreatment TILs had longer time to progression and survival.

Noted time point: after dendritic cell vaccination, including at tumor progression/relapse. Remarks on this clone: Its matching antigen is unknown.

Sequencing used immunoSEQ multiplex PCR; TCRdb keeps in-frame clones, though not all of them. The sample lists 70,000 to 100,000 clones; about four fifths were seen once. Germline assignment: CDR1 MNHNY and CDR2 SVGAGI (reference sequence). The length of the CDR3 is 15 residues. Trimming stripped 6 bases from V and 8 bases from J, with 20 bases between. Sequenced material: blood, taken after dendritic cell vaccination. This TCR was recovered from a human donor with glioblastoma. The chain couples TRBV6-6 to TRBJ2-4; tentatively, D is TRBD1 (6 bases). CDR3 in DNA: TGTGCCAGCAGCCGTCCCGGGACATCGGAGGACATTCAGTACTTC. Protein: CASSRPGTSEDIQYF.